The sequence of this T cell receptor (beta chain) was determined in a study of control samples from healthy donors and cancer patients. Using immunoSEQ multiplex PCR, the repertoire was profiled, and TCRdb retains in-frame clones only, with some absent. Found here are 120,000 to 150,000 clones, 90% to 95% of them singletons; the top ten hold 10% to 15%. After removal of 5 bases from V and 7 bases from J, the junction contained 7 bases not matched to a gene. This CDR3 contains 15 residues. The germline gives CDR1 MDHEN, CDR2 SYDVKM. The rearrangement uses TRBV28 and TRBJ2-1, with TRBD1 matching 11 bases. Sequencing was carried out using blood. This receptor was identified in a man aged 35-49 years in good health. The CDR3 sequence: CASSTPGQGGNEQFF. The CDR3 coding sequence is TGTGCCAGCAGTACTCCGGGACAGGGGGGTAATGAGCAGTTCTTC.